This T cell receptor (beta chain) appears in the sequencing data of a study of shared clonotypes between healthy human individuals. Study-wide background: The plates for each donor numbered three CD4 naive, three CD4 memory, two CD8 naive and one CD8 memory. Overall study results and limits: Clonotypes that were shared across a few donors made up around 5% of naive CD4 clonotypes.

As for this clone: Its antigen is still unknown.

The data were produced by immunoSEQ multiplex PCR, yet TCRdb's version contains in-frame clones alone and is incomplete. The table records 2,500,000 or so clones, 93% of them present only once. Germline CDR1 SGHTA, CDR2 FQGNSA. J lost 7 bases, V lost 1 base, and 8 bases had no gene match. CDR3 length: 16 residues. This sequence joins TRBV7-2 and TRBJ2-1; 9 bases align to TRBD1. The source is a man younger than 35 in good health. Some clones in this sample may be carry-over from other donors' samples. The specimen was naive CD4+ T cells from PBMCs. Sample subset: CD45RA+ positively selected. The DNA for the CDR3 is TGTGCCAGCAGCTTAGGTTTGGACAGGGGTTTGAATGAGCAGTTCTTC. This encodes CASSLGLDRGLNEQFF.